Below, one TCR beta chain is given with its context. This clone's antigen is unknown. No base quality values were provided; no much bigger clone lies one nucleotide off. This sample was taken from a study of CD8 T cells in Susac syndrome (dated by TCRdb to the late 2010s). With respect to the entire study: The study used repertoire sequencing to test whether antigen drove CD8+ T cell activation and differentiation in Susac syndrome.

CDR1 MDHEN and CDR2 SYDVKM were looked up in the germline V gene. V is cut back by 7 bases and J by 0 bases, with 11 bases in the junction unmatched. The CDR3 runs 18 amino acids, cysteine and phenylalanine included. Of all the DNA, just the CDR3 is kept, 54 bases in frame from base 1. RNA was extracted using the RNeasy kit, and roughly 0.5 to 1 microgram was reverse transcribed with random hexamers. TCR beta CDR3 regions were amplified with the immunoSEQ multiplex PCR assay covering 54 Vbeta and 13 Jbeta segments. PCR amplification bias was corrected by using a synthetic template baseline for primer optimization and computational correction. In the authors' own workflow: Reads were annotated to V, D and J genes according to IMGT and were analyzed with immunoSEQ Analyzer, with only productive sequences retained. Clonality was computed as one minus Shannon entropy normalized by log2 of the number of productive unique sequences. Public and private clones were assessed among the 100 most prevalent clones of each patient and control. A clone was defined as Susac-specific if it was absent from the healthy and MS cohorts, from about 1,100 published viral clones and from other ImmuneACCESS disease sequences. Using fastp trimming at Q25 and MiXCR clonotype assembly, TCRdb reanalyzed the public sequencing data and kept in-frame beta chains. Rows with a matching CDR3 protein are joined into one entry that keeps the most common DNA and genes. TCRdb, not the original authors, processed these V and J calls. The sample profile shows some 120,000 distinct CDR3 sequences; around 94% of them were found once. The ten largest clones add up to around 0.078% of the sample.

High-throughput TCR beta sequencing profiled peripheral blood CD8+ and CD4+ T cells from healthy donors, Susac syndrome patients and multiple sclerosis patients. The healthy donors served as controls matched for age and sex. Bulk CD8+ and CD4+ T cells were purified by magnetic negative isolation, while CD8+ TEMRA cells were enriched using FACS. Blood was collected in EDTA tubes and processed within 24 hours, with PBMCs isolated through density gradient centrifugation. PBMCs intended for TCR sequencing were cryopreserved in liquid nitrogen and were subsequently thawed in a 37 degrees C water bath. A purity of at least 90% was achieved for sorted or isolated CD4+, CD8+ and CD8+ TEMRA cells. What the research found in general, with its limitations: The number of individuals in the TCR sequencing and HLA analysis was recognized as being relatively small.

The sequence came from a human donor in good health. Sequencing used CD4+ T cells from PBMCs. Recombination linked TRBV28 to TRBJ2-2; a stretch of 10 junction bases matches TRBD2. The base sequence is TGTGCCAGCACGTTAGCGGGAGGTGGCGGTCCGAACACCGGGGAGCTGTTTTTT. This yields the protein CASTLAGGGGPNTGELFF.